The 9 T cell receptor beta chains below all came from one sample that was sequenced in a study of T cell responses to AZD1222 COVID-19 vaccine. Produced via immunoSEQ multiplex PCR; TCRdb's table is partial and in-frame only. The sample lists 200,000 or so clones, almost 95% occurring once. The starting material was peripheral blood, obtained on day 0 of AZD1222 vaccination. The receptors derive from an adult in good health.

The CDR3 protein is CASSLNDNYGYTF. Written as DNA, the CDR3 is TGTGCCAGCAGCTTGAACGACAACTATGGCTACACCTTC. This chain links TRBV5-4 with TRBJ1-2; D call uncertain. There are 13 residues in the CDR3. Germline-derived CDR1 and CDR2 are SGHNT and YYREEE (reference sequence). V lost 1 base and J lost 2, with 6 bases in between.

The rearrangement uses TRBV9 and TRBJ2-5; 8 bases line up with TRBD2. CDR1 and CDR2 from the germline V gene are SGDLS and YYNGEE. J lost 5 bases, V lost 2 bases, and 8 bases had no gene match. The CDR3 extends over 15 amino acids. This chain's CDR3 is CASSVSSGTGETQYF. The DNA of the CDR3 is TGTGCCAGCAGCGTGAGTAGCGGGACGGGGGAGACCCAGTACTTC.

This clone was detected once. The chain combines TRBV6-1 with TRBJ1-2; a possible D gene is TRBD1 (6 bases). Per germline, CDR1 MNHNS and CDR2 SASEGT. The length of the CDR3 is 15 residues. Trimming removed 2 bases from V and 5 bases from J, with 15 bases in between. In DNA, the CDR3 is TGTGCCAGCAGTGAACTTGGCAGGGGCCCGTATGGCTACACCTTC. Translating it yields CASSELGRGPYGYTF.

The DNA of the CDR3 is TGTGCCAGCAGTGAAATTGGGGCGGGGTTAGTAAGTCAGCCCCAGCATTTT. It translates to CASSEIGAGLVSQPQHF. V gene TRBV2 combines with J gene TRBJ1-5, with a weak D call TRBD1 (5 bases). V lost 2 bases, J lost 6 bases, and 20 bases lay in between. CDR3 size: 17 residues. Germline-derived CDR1 and CDR2 are SNHLY and FYNNEI.

The chain's CDR3 is CASSLFGGDTGELFF. The CDR3 region has the DNA TGTGCCAGCAGTTTATTTGGAGGAGACACCGGGGAGCTGTTTTTT. The gene calls are TRBV27 and TRBJ2-2, with D possibly being TRBD2 (5 bases). The CDR3 runs 15 residues. Germline lookup yields CDR1 MNHEY and CDR2 SMNVEV (reference sequence). Between the trimmed V and J ends, which lost 1 base and 3 bases, there was a span of 9 bases.

The chain couples TRBV28 to TRBJ2-3; 11 bases are shared with TRBD2. CDR1 is MDHEN, CDR2 SYDVKM, per germline. With 5 bases clipped from V and 1 base from J, the junction kept 8 bases outside the gene matches. CDR3 length: 17 residues. Written as DNA, the CDR3 is TGTGCCAGCAGTGACTCTAGCGGGAGGATGGGCACAGATACGCAGTATTTT. It codes for CASSDSSGRMGTDTQYF.

This chain uses TRBV4-2 with TRBJ2-3; the match to TRBD2 covers 8 bases. From germline, CDR1 is LGHNA and CDR2 YNFKEQ. V shed 0 bases, J shed 5 bases, and the junction held 7 bases outside the gene matches. CDR3 length: 16 residues. In DNA form, the CDR3 reads TGTGCCAGCAGCCAAGATCGGGGGGGATCATTAGATACGCAGTATTTT. This codes for CASSQDRGGSLDTQYF.

V gene TRBV5-6 combines with J gene TRBJ2-1, with TRBD2 matching 12 bases. The ends lost 0 bases at V and 8 bases at J; junction bases unmatched: 12. CDR1 SGHDT and CDR2 YYEEEE come from the germline V gene. The CDR3 consists of 18 residues. CDR3 in DNA: TGTGCCAGCAGCTTGGCGAGATGGACTAGCGGGAATCAGTATGAGCAGTTCTTC. Translating gives CASSLARWTSGNQYEQFF.

V usage is TRBV27 and J usage is TRBJ2-4, with 10 bases fitting TRBD2. The trim removed 4 bases at V and 0 bases at J, leaving 0 bases unmatched. The germline V gene has CDR1 MNHEY and CDR2 SMNVEV (reference sequence). This CDR3 is built from 15 residues. The CDR3 protein is CASSSSGRAKNIQYF. In nucleotides, the CDR3 is TGTGCCAGCAGTTCTAGCGGGAGAGCCAAAAACATTCAGTACTTC.